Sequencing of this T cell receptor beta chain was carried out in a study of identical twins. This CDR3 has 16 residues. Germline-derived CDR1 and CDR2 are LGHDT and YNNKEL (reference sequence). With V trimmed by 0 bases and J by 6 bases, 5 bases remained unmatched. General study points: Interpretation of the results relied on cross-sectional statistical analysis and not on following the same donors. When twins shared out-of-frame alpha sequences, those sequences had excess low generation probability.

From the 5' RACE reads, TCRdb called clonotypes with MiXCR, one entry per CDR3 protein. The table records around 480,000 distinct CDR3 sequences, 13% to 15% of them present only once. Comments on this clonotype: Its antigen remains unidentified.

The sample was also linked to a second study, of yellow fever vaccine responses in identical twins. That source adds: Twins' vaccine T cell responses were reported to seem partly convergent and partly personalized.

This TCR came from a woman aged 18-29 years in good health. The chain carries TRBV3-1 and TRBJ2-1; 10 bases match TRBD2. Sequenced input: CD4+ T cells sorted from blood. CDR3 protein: CASSQDLLAGINEQFF. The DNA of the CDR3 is TGTGCCAGCAGCCAAGATCTACTAGCGGGGATCAATGAGCAGTTCTTC.